The present T cell receptor (beta chain) was sequenced within a study of CD8 T cells in Susac syndrome. Reverse transcription of roughly 0.5 to 1 ug RNA was performed with random hexamers. TCRdb processed the immunoSEQ multiplex PCR reads anew with MiXCR; each CDR3 protein has one entry. The data contain some 260,000 distinct CDR3 sequences, roughly 85% of them singletons. Germline V gives CDR1 SNHLY, CDR2 FYNNEI. The J segment lost 0 bases and the V segment lost 10 bases, leaving 20 bases of the junction unmatched. The CDR3 runs 18 residues. This receptor was identified in a human donor with multiple sclerosis. The specimen was CD8+ T cells from PBMCs. The rearrangement uses TRBV2 and TRBJ1-1, with 7 bases matching TRBD1. The CDR3 DNA reads as TGTGCCATGAGCCCTGTCGGCGCGACAGGGATAATGAACACTGAAGCTTTCTTT. As protein: CAMSPVGATGIMNTEAFF.